This entry lists 14 T cell receptor beta chains sequenced from one sample in a study of blood T cell repertoires in COVID-19. Sequenced by immunoSEQ multiplex PCR; TCRdb stores in-frame clones only, minus some. The repertoire holds 90,000 or so clones, with 87% as singletons. The material sequenced was peripheral blood. Receptors originate from a human donor in a cohort sampled during active COVID-19.

This chain connects TRBV29-1 to TRBJ1-2, with 7 bases aligning to TRBD1. The CDR3 has 15 amino acids. Germline trimming cut 1 base from V and 4 bases from J; bases unmatched to any gene: 9. Germline V gene data show CDR1 as SQVTM and CDR2 as ANQGSEA. This chain's CDR3 is CSVEVPSQGFYGYTF. The CDR3 nucleotides read TGCAGCGTTGAAGTCCCGTCACAGGGGTTCTATGGCTACACCTTC. The entire variable domain, with the rest obtained from reference TRBV29-1 and TRBJ1-2, is as follows: SAVISQKPSRDICQRGTSLTIQCQVDSQVTMMFWYRQQPGQSLTLIATANQGSEATYESGFVIDKFPISRPNLTFSTLTVSNMSPEDSSIYLCSVEVPSQGFYGYTFGSGTRLTVV.

The chain couples TRBV6-5 to TRBJ1-4; tentatively, D is TRBD1 (5 bases). V was clipped by 2 bases and J by 4 bases, with 11 bases between them. The CDR3 length is 15 residues. Germline V gives CDR1 MNHEY, CDR2 SVGAGI. As DNA, the CDR3 is TGTGCCAGCAGTTACCGCGGGGGGGGTAATGAAAAACTGTTTTTT. Residues: CASSYRGGGNEKLFF.

J is TRBJ2-2 and V is TRBV15, with a weak D call TRBD1 (5 bases). The CDR3 has 15 amino acids. Trimming took 0 bases from V and 3 from J, leaving 8 bases between them. CDR1 LNHNV and CDR2 YYDKDF come from the germline V gene (reference sequence). This CDR3 is CATSRDGRDTGELFF. The CDR3 DNA follows: TGTGCCACCAGCAGAGATGGCAGGGACACCGGGGAGCTGTTTTTT.

The chain carries TRBV7-3 and TRBJ2-6; the D gene is possibly TRBD1 (6 bases). This CDR3 has 17 amino acids. Germline assignment: CDR1 SGHTA and CDR2 FQGTGA. Trimming removed 1 base at V and 0 bases at J, with 10 bases between. In DNA, the CDR3 is TGTGCCAGCAGCTTAAACAGGGAAACCTCTGGGGCCAACGTCCTGACTTTC. Protein: CASSLNRETSGANVLTF.

This clone was seen a few times. The gene calls are TRBV10-3 and TRBJ2-1; TRBD2 matches at 11 bases. V lost 0 bases to trimming and J lost 12 bases; unmatched junction nucleotides: 4. Germline assignment: CDR1 ENHRY and CDR2 SYGVKD. This CDR3 contains 14 residues. The CDR3 loop is CAISESSSGGTQFF. The CDR3 region has the DNA TGTGCCATCAGTGAGTCATCTAGCGGGGGGACGCAGTTCTTC.

This clone was observed a handful of times. The V gene is TRBV3-1 (or the pseudogene TRBV3-2), the J gene TRBJ2-1; maybe TRBD1 (7 bases). The CDR3 extends over 17 amino acids. The V end was cut by 0 bases, the J end by 6 bases, with 18 bases between. Looked up from germline, CDR1 is LGHDT and CDR2 is YNNKEL (reference sequence). The CDR3 loop is CASSQERRRGLANEQFF. The CDR3 nucleotides are TGTGCCAGCAGCCAAGAACGGCGGAGGGGGCTCGCCAATGAGCAGTTCTTC.

The chain recombines TRBV18 with TRBJ2-1, with 15 nucleotides matching TRBD2. The J segment lost 8 bases and the V segment lost 1 base, leaving 6 bases of the junction unmatched. Germline values: CDR1 KGHSH, CDR2 LQKENI. The CDR3 has 17 residues. The CDR3 here is CASSPLGLAGGLYEQFF. In nucleotides, the CDR3 is TGTGCCAGCTCACCACTTGGACTAGCGGGGGGGCTTTATGAGCAGTTCTTC.

This clone has only one observation. The chain combines TRBV7-9 with TRBJ2-1; 11 nucleotides agree with TRBD2. This CDR3 has 16 residues. With V trimmed by 5 bases and J by 7 bases, 10 bases remained unmatched. Looked up from germline, CDR1 is SEHNR and CDR2 is FQNEAQ (reference sequence). CDR3 residues: CASSVLAGGPVNEQFF. The CDR3, as DNA: TGTGCCAGCAGCGTTTTAGCGGGGGGGCCGGTAAATGAGCAGTTCTTC.

The chain employs TRBV27 and TRBJ2-7, with D tentatively TRBD2 (5 bases). This CDR3 region has 14 residues. Germline V gene sequence: CDR1 MNHEY, CDR2 SMNVEV (reference sequence). Between the trimmed V and J ends, which lost 6 bases and 2 bases, there was a span of 14 bases. CDR3 in DNA: TGTGCCAGCAGCGGGCCCCGGGGAACCTACGAGCAGTACTTC. It encodes CASSGPRGTYEQYF.

The chain is built from TRBV7-2 and TRBJ1-2; 9 bases agree with TRBD1. Germline trimming cut 5 bases from V and 7 bases from J; bases unmatched to any gene: 14. Germline-derived CDR1 and CDR2 are SGHTA and FQGNSA. The CDR3 covers 16 residues. This CDR3 is CASSPGQGMTSIGYTF. For the CDR3, the DNA is TGTGCCAGCAGCCCTGGACAGGGGATGACTTCGATTGGCTACACCTTC. Supplemented by reference TRBV7-2 and TRBJ1-2, the full variable domain reads GAGVSQSPSNKVTEKGKDVELRCDPISGHTALYWYRQSLGQGLEFLIYFQGNSAPDKSGLPSDRFSAERTGGSVSTLTIQRTQQEDSAVYLCASSPGQGMTSIGYTFGSGTRLTVV.

The chain has TRBV6-5 and TRBJ2-5; 9 bases line up with TRBD1. The CDR3 covers 16 residues. V was clipped by 2 bases and J by 4 bases; unmatched bases: 8. Germline CDR1 MNHEY, CDR2 SVGAGI. CDR3 loop: CASSYLRTGVGETQYF. As DNA, the CDR3 is TGTGCCAGCAGTTACCTGAGGACAGGGGTGGGAGAGACCCAGTACTTC.

The gene calls are TRBV25-1 and TRBJ1-5; a possible D gene is TRBD1 (5 bases). Germline CDR1 is MGHDK and CDR2 is SYGVNS. The CDR3 has 15 amino acids. Trimming stripped 1 base from V and 7 bases from J, with 14 bases between. CDR3 in DNA: TGTGCCAGCAGTGAATTCAGGGAAGGGTCCCAGCCCCAGCATTTT. Its protein is CASSEFREGSQPQHF. The full variable domain, with the rest looked up from reference TRBV25-1 and TRBJ1-5, is EADIYQTPRYLVIGTGKKITLECSQTMGHDKMYWYQQDPGMELHLIHYSYGVNSTEKGDLSSESTVSRIRTEHFPLTLESARPSHTSQYLCASSEFREGSQPQHFGDGTRLSIL.

This CDR3 is CASSDEAVTDTQYF. The CDR3 coding sequence is TGTGCCAGCAGTGATGAAGCGGTAACAGATACGCAGTATTTT. The rearrangement links TRBV2 to TRBJ2-3; D is perhaps TRBD2 (5 bases). The CDR3 sequence is 14 residues long. Trimming removed 3 bases at V and 3 bases at J, with 10 bases between. Germline CDR1 SNHLY, CDR2 FYNNEI.

The chain employs TRBV6-5 and TRBJ1-6, with D uncertain. V dropped 7 bases and J dropped 0 bases, with 7 bases sitting between them. The CDR3 spans 14 residues. Germline V gives CDR1 MNHEY, CDR2 SVGAGI. As DNA, the CDR3 is TGTGCCAGCACAAGGAGCTCCTATAATTCACCCCTCCACTTT. Translating gives CASTRSSYNSPLHF.